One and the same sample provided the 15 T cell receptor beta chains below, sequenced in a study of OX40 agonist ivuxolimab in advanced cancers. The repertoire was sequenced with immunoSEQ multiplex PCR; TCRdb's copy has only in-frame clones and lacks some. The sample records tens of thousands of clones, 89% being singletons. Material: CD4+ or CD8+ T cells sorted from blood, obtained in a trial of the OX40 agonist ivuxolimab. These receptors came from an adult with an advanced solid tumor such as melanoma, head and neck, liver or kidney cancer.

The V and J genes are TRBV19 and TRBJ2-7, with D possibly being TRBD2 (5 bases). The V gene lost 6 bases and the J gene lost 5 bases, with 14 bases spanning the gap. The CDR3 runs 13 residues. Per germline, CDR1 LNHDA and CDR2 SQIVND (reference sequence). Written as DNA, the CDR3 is TGTGCCAGTAGGAACGGGATCTTAAACGAGCAGTACTTC. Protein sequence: CASRNGILNEQYF.

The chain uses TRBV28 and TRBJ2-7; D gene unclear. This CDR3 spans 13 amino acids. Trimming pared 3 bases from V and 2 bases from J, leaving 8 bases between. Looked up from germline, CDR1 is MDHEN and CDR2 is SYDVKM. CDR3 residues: CASSLQQPYEQYF. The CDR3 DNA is TGTGCCAGCAGTTTGCAACAGCCCTACGAGCAGTACTTC.

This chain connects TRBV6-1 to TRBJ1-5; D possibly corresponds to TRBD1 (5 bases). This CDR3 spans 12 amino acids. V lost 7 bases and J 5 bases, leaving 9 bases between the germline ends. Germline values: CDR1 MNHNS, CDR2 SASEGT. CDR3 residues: CASTRDYQPQHF. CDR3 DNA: TGTGCCAGCACCAGGGATTATCAGCCCCAGCATTTT.

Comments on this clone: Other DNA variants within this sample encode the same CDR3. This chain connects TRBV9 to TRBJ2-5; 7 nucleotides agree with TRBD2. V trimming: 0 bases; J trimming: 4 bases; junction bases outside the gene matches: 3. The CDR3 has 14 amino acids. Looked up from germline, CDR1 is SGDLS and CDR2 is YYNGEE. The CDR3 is CASSVAGGVETQYF. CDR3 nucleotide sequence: TGTGCCAGCAGCGTAGCTGGGGGGGTAGAGACCCAGTACTTC.

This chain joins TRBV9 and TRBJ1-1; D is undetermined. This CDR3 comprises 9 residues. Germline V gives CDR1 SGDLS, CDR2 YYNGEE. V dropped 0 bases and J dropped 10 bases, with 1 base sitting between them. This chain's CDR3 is CASSVGAFF. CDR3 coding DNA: TGTGCCAGCAGCGTAGGAGCTTTCTTT.

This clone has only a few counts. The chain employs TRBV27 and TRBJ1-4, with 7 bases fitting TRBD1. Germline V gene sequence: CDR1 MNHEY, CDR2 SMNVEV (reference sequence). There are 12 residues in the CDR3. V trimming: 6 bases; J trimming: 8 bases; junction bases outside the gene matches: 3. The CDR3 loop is CASRTGSEKLFF. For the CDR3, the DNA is TGTGCCAGCAGGACAGGGTCAGAAAAACTGTTTTTT. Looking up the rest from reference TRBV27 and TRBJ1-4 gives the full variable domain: EAQVTQNPRYLITVTGKKLTVTCSQNMNHEYMSWYRQDPGLGLRQIYYSMNVEVTDKGDVPEGYKVSRKEKRNFPLILESPSPNQTSLYFCASRTGSEKLFFGSGTQLSVL.

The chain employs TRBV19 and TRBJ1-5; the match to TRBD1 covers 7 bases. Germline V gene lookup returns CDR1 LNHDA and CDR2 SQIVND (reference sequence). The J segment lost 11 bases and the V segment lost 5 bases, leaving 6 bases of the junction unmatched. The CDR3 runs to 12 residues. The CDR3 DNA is TGTGCCAGTAGTCCAGGACAGGATACCCAGCATTTT. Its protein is CASSPGQDTQHF.

The CDR3 DNA is TGTGCCACCAGCCCACGACAGGGTAATTACGAGCAGTACTTC. It specifies CATSPRQGNYEQYF. This rearrangement joins TRBV15 to TRBJ2-7, with 7 bases aligning to TRBD1. Germline V CDR1 and CDR2: LNHNV, YYDKDF (reference sequence). This CDR3 contains 14 residues. The trim removed 5 bases at V and 4 bases at J, leaving 8 bases unmatched.

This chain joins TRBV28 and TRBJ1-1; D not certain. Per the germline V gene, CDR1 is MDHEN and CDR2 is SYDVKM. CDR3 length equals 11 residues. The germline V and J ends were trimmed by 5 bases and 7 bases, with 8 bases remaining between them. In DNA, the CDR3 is TGTGCCAGCAGTAATTGGGTTGAAGCTTTCTTT. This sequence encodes CASSNWVEAFF.

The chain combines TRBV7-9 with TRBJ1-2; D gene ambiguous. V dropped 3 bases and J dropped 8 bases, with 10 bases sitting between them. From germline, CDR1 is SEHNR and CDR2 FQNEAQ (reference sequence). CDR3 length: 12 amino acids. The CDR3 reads CASSFIEPGYTF. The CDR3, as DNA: TGTGCCAGCAGCTTCATAGAACCCGGCTACACCTTC.

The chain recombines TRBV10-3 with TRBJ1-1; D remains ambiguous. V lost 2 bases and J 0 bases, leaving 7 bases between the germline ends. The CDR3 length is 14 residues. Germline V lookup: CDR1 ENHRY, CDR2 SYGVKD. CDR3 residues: CAISEVGMNTEAFF. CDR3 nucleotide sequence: TGTGCCATCAGTGAGGTGGGAATGAACACTGAAGCTTTCTTT.

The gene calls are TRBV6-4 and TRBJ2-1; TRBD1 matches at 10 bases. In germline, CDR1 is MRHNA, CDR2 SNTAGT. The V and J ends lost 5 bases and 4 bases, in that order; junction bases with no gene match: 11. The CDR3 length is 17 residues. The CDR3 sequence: CASSRYGSGQGYNEQFF. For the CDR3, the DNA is TGTGCCAGCAGTAGATATGGATCGGGACAGGGGTACAATGAGCAGTTCTTC.

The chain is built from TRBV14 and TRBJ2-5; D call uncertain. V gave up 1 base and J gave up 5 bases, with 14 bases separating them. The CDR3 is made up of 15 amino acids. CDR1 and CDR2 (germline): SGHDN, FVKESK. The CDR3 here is CASSQGVAVPETQYF. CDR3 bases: TGTGCCAGCAGCCAAGGGGTGGCGGTCCCGGAGACCCAGTACTTC. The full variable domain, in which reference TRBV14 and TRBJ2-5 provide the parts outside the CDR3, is EAGVTQFPSHSVIEKGQTVTLRCDPISGHDNLYWYRRVMGKEIKFLLHFVKESKQDESGMPNNRFLAERTGGTYSTLKVQPAELEDSGVYFCASSQGVAVPETQYFGPGTRLLVL.

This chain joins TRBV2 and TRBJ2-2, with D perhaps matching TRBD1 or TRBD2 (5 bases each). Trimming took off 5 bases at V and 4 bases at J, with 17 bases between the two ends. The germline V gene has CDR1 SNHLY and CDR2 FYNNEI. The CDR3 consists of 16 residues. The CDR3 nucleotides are TGTGCCAGCAGTTTTGGGGGAGTTGTCTCCACCGGGGAGCTGTTTTTT. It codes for CASSFGGVVSTGELFF.

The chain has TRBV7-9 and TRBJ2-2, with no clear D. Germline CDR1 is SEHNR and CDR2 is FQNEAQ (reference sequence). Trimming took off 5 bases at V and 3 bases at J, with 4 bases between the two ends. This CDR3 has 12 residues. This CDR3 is CASSPHTGELFF. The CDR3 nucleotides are TGTGCCAGCAGCCCCCACACCGGGGAGCTGTTTTTT.